One sample yielded the 24 T cell receptor beta chains listed below, sequenced in a study of shared clonotypes between healthy human individuals. Assay used: immunoSEQ multiplex PCR; TCRdb lists only in-frame clones, some missing. The table has some 2.1 million clones, roughly 96% seen once; the top ten hold 0.13%. Source material: naive CD4+ T cells sorted from blood. Subset given: CD45RA+ positively selected. Receptors were obtained from a young man in good health.

The chain joins TRBV10-3 to TRBJ2-7, with D maybe TRBD1 (6 bases). The CDR3 is 17 residues long. Trimming removed 3 bases at V and 4 bases at J, with 22 bases between. The germline V gene has CDR1 ENHRY and CDR2 SYGVKD. The CDR3 DNA follows: TGTGCCATCAGTGACACGCACCTACAGGGTGGGGTATACGAGCAGTACTTC. Amino acids: CAISDTHLQGGVYEQYF.

Notes on this clone: Other DNA variants within this sample encode the same CDR3. The chain has TRBV6-6 and TRBJ2-7, with 8 bases aligning to TRBD2. This CDR3 is built from 14 residues. Germline CDR1 MNHNY, CDR2 SVGAGI (reference sequence). V was clipped by 5 bases and J by 1 base; unmatched bases: 4. In DNA, the CDR3 is TGTGCCAGCAGTCCTAGCGGGTTATCCTACGAGCAGTACTTC. Its protein is CASSPSGLSYEQYF.

V usage is TRBV10-3 and J usage is TRBJ1-6, with D possibly matching TRBD1 (6 bases). The CDR3 extends over 14 amino acids. Germline assignment: CDR1 ENHRY and CDR2 SYGVKD. Trimming removed 9 bases at V and 4 bases at J, with 13 bases between. The CDR3 reads CAIAVDRYNSPLHF. The CDR3 region has the DNA TGTGCCATAGCCGTGGACAGATATAATTCACCCCTCCACTTT.

This chain uses TRBV27 with TRBJ2-7; 10 nucleotides agree with TRBD2. Germline CDR1 is MNHEY and CDR2 is SMNVEV (reference sequence). V gave up 8 bases and J gave up 3 bases; unmatched junction bases: 7. CDR3 length equals 14 residues. Written as DNA, the CDR3 is TGTGCCAGCTGGGGGGCTAGCGGGAGCTACGAGCAGTACTTC. Translating it yields CASWGASGSYEQYF.

This clone was observed a single time. The J gene is TRBJ2-1, the V gene TRBV6-1; a weak D match, TRBD1 (6 bases). V dropped 6 bases and J dropped 2 bases, with 11 bases sitting between them. The CDR3 is 14 residues long. Per germline, CDR1 MNHNS and CDR2 SASEGT. CDR3 nucleotide sequence: TGTGCCAGCAGGGGGGACAACACCTACAATGAGCAGTTCTTC. Translation: CASRGDNTYNEQFF.

The chain is built from TRBV9 and TRBJ1-6; D is undetermined. CDR3 length: 13 amino acids. Per the germline V gene, CDR1 is SGDLS and CDR2 is YYNGEE. V lost 3 bases and J lost 10, with 11 bases in between. This CDR3 reads CASSGYVGSPLHF. CDR3 bases: TGTGCCAGCAGCGGTTATGTGGGGTCACCCCTCCACTTT.

Regarding this clone: At the DNA level, this CDR3 is encoded by other sequences in the same sample as well. V is TRBV7-9 and J is TRBJ1-2; TRBD1 is a possible D gene (5 bases). V dropped 1 base and J dropped 6 bases, with 6 bases sitting between them. The length of the CDR3 is 12 residues. Germline lookup yields CDR1 SEHNR and CDR2 FQNEAQ (reference sequence). The CDR3 coding sequence is TGTGCCAGCAGCTTAGTGGGGCATGGCTACACCTTC. Its protein is CASSLVGHGYTF.

This chain links TRBV6-5 with TRBJ2-7; 8 bases agree with TRBD1. Trimming removed 5 bases from V and 2 bases from J; junction bases left unmatched: 5. The CDR3 totals 14 residues. Per the germline V gene, CDR1 is MNHEY and CDR2 is SVGAGI. CDR3 sequence reads: CASSRDRFAYEQYF. The CDR3 DNA reads TGTGCCAGCAGTAGGGACAGGTTCGCCTACGAGCAGTACTTC.

The chain has TRBV5-1 and TRBJ2-7; 10 positions agree with TRBD1. CDR3 length: 15 amino acids. Germline loops: CDR1 SGHRS, CDR2 YFSETQ. The trim removed 8 bases at V and 2 bases at J, leaving 10 bases unmatched. CDR3 in DNA: TGCGCCAGTGAGATCCCCGGGACAGGGGCCTACGAGCAGTACTTC. Residues: CASEIPGTGAYEQYF.

In DNA form, the CDR3 reads TGTGCCAGCAGTCGCGGCTTAGAGCAGTTCTTC. Protein sequence: CASSRGLEQFF. The chain employs TRBV6-5 and TRBJ2-1; no firm D call. Trimming stripped 5 bases from V and 10 bases from J, with 9 bases between. Germline loops: CDR1 MNHEY, CDR2 SVGAGI. The CDR3 covers 11 residues.

This sequence joins TRBV10-3 and TRBJ2-3; TRBD2 matches 8 bases. Germline V gene data show CDR1 as ENHRY and CDR2 as SYGVKD. With 4 bases clipped from V and 1 base from J, the junction kept 13 bases outside the gene matches. There are 18 residues in the CDR3. CDR3 in amino acids: CAISVGASERGRTDTQYF. The CDR3 region has the DNA TGTGCCATCAGTGTGGGGGCCTCGGAGCGGGGGCGCACAGATACGCAGTATTTT.

CDR3 loop: CASSLAPSTGELFF. For the CDR3, the DNA is TGTGCCAGCAGCTTAGCGCCCTCCACCGGGGAGCTGTTTTTT. The chain recombines TRBV7-9 with TRBJ2-2; D gene unclear. From germline, CDR1 is SEHNR and CDR2 FQNEAQ (reference sequence). The ends were cut back, 0 bases at V and 4 bases at J, with 6 bases in the middle. The CDR3 spans 14 residues.

This clone was seen repeatedly, ten times or more. Different DNA sequences within this sample yield the same CDR3. The chain has TRBV18 and TRBJ2-5, with D possibly matching TRBD2 (6 bases). Germline V lookup: CDR1 KGHSH, CDR2 LQKENI. The ends were cut back, 3 bases at V and 2 bases at J, with 10 bases in the middle. CDR3 length: 14 amino acids. The CDR3 bases are TGTGCCAGCTCACCCACCGGGACTCAAGAGACCCAGTACTTC. Its translation: CASSPTGTQETQYF.

This clone was detected only a few times. Different DNA sequences within this sample yield the same CDR3. The genes are TRBV18 and TRBJ1-4; TRBD1 matches at 7 bases. Per the germline V gene, CDR1 is KGHSH and CDR2 is LQKENI. The CDR3 contains 14 residues. After removal of 3 bases from V and 2 bases from J, the junction contained 0 bases not matched to a gene. CDR3 in DNA: TGTGCCAGCTCACCGGGACAGACTAATGAAAAACTGTTTTTT. It translates to CASSPGQTNEKLFF. Full variable domain (rest looked up from reference TRBV18 and TRBJ1-4): NAGVMQNPRHLVRRRGQEARLRCSPMKGHSHVYWYRQLPEEGLKFMVYLQKENIIDESGMPKERFSAEFPKEGPSILRIQQVVRGDSAAYFCASSPGQTNEKLFFGSGTQLSVL.

This sequence joins TRBV28 and TRBJ1-5, with D maybe TRBD1 (6 bases). The CDR3 has 15 residues. The germline CDR1 and CDR2 sequences are MDHEN and SYDVKM. V lost 6 bases, J lost 6 bases, and 18 bases lay in between. In nucleotides, the CDR3 is TGTGCCAGCAGCCTGACAGGCAGCCGCTTTCAGCCCCAGCATTTT. Translating it yields CASSLTGSRFQPQHF.

The chain combines TRBV10-3 with TRBJ2-3, with D tentatively TRBD1 (6 bases). The germline CDR1 and CDR2 sequences are ENHRY and SYGVKD. The CDR3 is 15 amino acids. Trimming removed 8 bases at V and 0 bases at J, with 15 bases between. This chain's CDR3 is CAIGGGSPSTDTQYF. The CDR3 bases are TGTGCCATCGGGGGCGGTTCCCCAAGCACAGATACGCAGTATTTT.

The chain has TRBV6-5 and TRBJ2-7; possibly TRBD2 for D (5 bases). V dropped 4 bases and J dropped 3 bases, with 13 bases sitting between them. The length of the CDR3 is 14 residues. The germline V gene has CDR1 MNHEY and CDR2 SVGAGI. This chain's CDR3 is CASSSRGVLYEQYF. The CDR3, as DNA: TGTGCCAGCAGTTCACGGGGTGTTCTCTACGAGCAGTACTTC.

This chain uses TRBV7-2 with TRBJ2-7; weak D call: TRBD2 (5 bases). Trimming left V 0 bases short and J 5 bases short, with 14 bases between. CDR1 and CDR2 from the germline V gene are SGHTA and FQGNSA. The CDR3 runs to 15 residues. Here the CDR3 reads CASSLAVSGEHEQYF. The CDR3 coding sequence is TGTGCCAGCAGCTTAGCGGTTTCCGGGGAACACGAGCAGTACTTC. Full variable domain (missing parts from reference TRBV7-2 and TRBJ2-7): GAGVSQSPSNKVTEKGKDVELRCDPISGHTALYWYRQSLGQGLEFLIYFQGNSAPDKSGLPSDRFSAERTGGSVSTLTIQRTQQEDSAVYLCASSLAVSGEHEQYFGPGTRLTVT.

V is TRBV6-5 and J is TRBJ1-1; D is possibly TRBD1 (6 bases). The CDR3 extends over 14 amino acids. The V gene lost 8 bases and the J gene lost 0 bases, with 13 bases spanning the gap. The germline V gene has CDR1 MNHEY and CDR2 SVGAGI. This CDR3 reads CASRRGGMNTEAFF. The CDR3 DNA is TGTGCCAGCCGAAGAGGGGGGATGAACACTGAAGCTTTCTTT.

J is TRBJ1-4 and V is TRBV28; D not certain. The CDR3 has 14 amino acids. The V gene lost 5 bases and the J gene lost 7 bases, with 14 bases spanning the gap. Germline V gives CDR1 MDHEN, CDR2 SYDVKM. The CDR3 bases are TGTGCCAGCAGTGAGGGAGGGAGTGGTGAAAAACTGTTTTTT. Its translation is CASSEGGSGEKLFF.

This rearrangement joins TRBV28 to TRBJ2-7, with D unclear. With 3 bases removed from V and 3 bases from J, the gap between germline ends came to 21 bases. The germline CDR1 and CDR2 sequences are MDHEN and SYDVKM. The CDR3 consists of 17 residues. CDR3 in amino acids: CASSLFPGHEKDYEQYF. The CDR3 DNA reads as TGTGCCAGCAGTTTGTTTCCCGGGCACGAGAAGGACTACGAGCAGTACTTC.

The chain is built from TRBV7-9 and TRBJ2-5, with D hard to call. This CDR3 spans 13 amino acids. The germline gives CDR1 SEHNR, CDR2 FQNEAQ (reference sequence). Trimming removed 2 bases at V and 7 bases at J, with 11 bases between. CDR3 region: CASSLPVPPTQYF. CDR3 in DNA: TGTGCCAGCAGCTTACCAGTCCCCCCGACCCAGTACTTC.

The chain has TRBV5-1 and TRBJ2-6, with 10 bases identical to TRBD1. With 2 bases clipped from V and 1 base from J, the junction kept 3 bases outside the gene matches. Germline CDR1 is SGHRS and CDR2 is YFSETQ. The CDR3 is 17 residues long. CDR3 amino acids: CASSFGTGVSGANVLTF. CDR3 DNA: TGCGCCAGCAGCTTCGGGACAGGGGTATCTGGGGCCAACGTCCTGACTTTC.

This clone was observed once. The rearrangement uses TRBV2 and TRBJ1-5; a weak D match, TRBD1 (5 bases). The germline V gene encodes CDR1 SNHLY and CDR2 FYNNEI. The CDR3 contains 15 residues. Trimming removed 3 bases at V and 6 bases at J, with 15 bases between. The CDR3 spells CASSDMQGGGQPQHF. CDR3 bases: TGTGCCAGCAGTGATATGCAGGGCGGGGGTCAGCCCCAGCATTTT.